This is a list of T cell receptor beta chains from one sample in a study of cytomegalovirus exposure and HLA in healthy donors. Only in-frame clones appear in the TCRdb table, and some are missing; sequencing was by immunoSEQ multiplex PCR. The sample has under 150,000 clones, about four fifths seen once; the top ten hold 2.5%. Sequences were obtained from PBMCs. The receptors were sampled from a woman younger than 35 in good health and CMV-seronegative. The conserved cysteine and the conserved F or W are not part of the CDR3 here. Size values are once, few and many counts, or a class for expanded clones, and some rows have none.

clone_size	j_call	v_call	cdr3_aa
-	TRBJ1-2	TRBV5-4	ASSLALQNYGYT
-	TRBJ1-2	TRBV19	ASRAGNHFYGYT
-	TRBJ2-7	TRBV28	ASSLPGLAGAYEQY
-	TRBJ1-5	TRBV28	ASFARGYQPQH
-	TRBJ2-3	TRBV5-1	ASSLTSGADTQY
-	TRBJ1-4	TRBV10-3	AISEEWRESEKLF
-	TRBJ2-3	TRBV28	ASVTSGSTDTQY
-	TRBJ2-7	TRBV27	ASSHRGKGYEQY
few	TRBJ1-1	TRBV5-6	ASSLRQGIEAF
-	TRBJ1-1	TRBV5-1	ASTDRVTEAF
few	TRBJ2-2	TRBV29-1	SVNQGGTGELF
-	TRBJ1-3	TRBV13	ASSLFRSVLSLESGIY
-	TRBJ2-3	TRBV27	ASSPTGTVIDAQY
once	TRBJ2-5	TRBV29-1	SVDGDRVQETQY
-	TRBJ2-1	TRBV19	ASSSSPSYNEQF
once	TRBJ2-2	TRBV25-1	ASSGTGNTGELF
-	TRBJ1-4	TRBV18	ASSPGQGNEKLF
-	TRBJ1-5	TRBV7-9	ASSPDRAGQPQH
-	TRBJ1-1	TRBV12-5	ASGLVLGRGDTEAF
-	TRBJ1-4	TRBV11-2	ASSLVRGEKLF
-	TRBJ2-3	TRBV10-3	AISEVATGTDTQY
-	TRBJ1-2	TRBV6-5	ASSYSGADYGYT
-	TRBJ1-5	TRBV19	AIGASPDQPQH
-	TRBJ2-1	TRBV10-3	AISEPAREKNEQF
-	TRBJ2-3	TRBV29-1	SVGGRNTDTQY
-	TRBJ1-1	TRBV7-2	ASSFQYTGLMNTEAF
-	TRBJ1-1	TRBV7-8	ASSFTGTGGTEAF
-	TRBJ1-6	TRBV13	ASSPGGGNSPLH
-	TRBJ2-3	TRBV5-1	ASSLGGGRSTDTQY
-	TRBJ1-5	TRBV7-9	ASSPPDRSNQPQH
-	TRBJ2-5	TRBV10-3	AISGGQTVQETQY
few	TRBJ2-7	TRBV11-2	ASGTSSGSYEQY
-	TRBJ2-5	TRBV18	ASSPPNGGGSLIETQY
-	TRBJ2-2	TRBV6-5	ASSYMGLAGTGELF
-	TRBJ2-1	TRBV6-6	ASSYSTRQENNEQF
-	TRBJ1-2	TRBV30	AWSLKDRVSGGYT
-	TRBJ2-1	TRBV7-2	ASSGELALYNEQF
-	TRBJ1-5	TRBV5-6	ASSLGTGPNQPQH
once	TRBJ1-6	TRBV5-4	ASSTQGLDSPLH
-	TRBJ2-7	TRBV4-2	ASSQGGGPSYEQY
-	TRBJ1-2	TRBV30	AWSAGQGNYGYT
-	TRBJ1-3	TRBV7-9	ASSFTGQSRNTIY
-	TRBJ2-3	TRBV7-2	ASSFSGRATDTQY
-	TRBJ2-3	TRBV4-1	ASSQDVKWGSGNTDTQY
-	TRBJ1-6	TRBV6-5	ASSYTRWDSSPLH